This is a list of T cell receptor beta chains from one sample in a study of blood T cell repertoires in COVID-19. Sequencing used immunoSEQ multiplex PCR; TCRdb keeps in-frame clones, though not all of them. The sample shows 150,000 to 200,000 clones, 80% to 90% of them seen only once. The sample was peripheral blood. The source is a man in his sixties with acute or convalescent COVID-19. Each CDR3 is given with its conserved first and last residue.

V gene	J gene	CDR3 protein
TRBV4-1	TRBJ2-1	CASSKTGTGGRNEQFF
TRBV19	TRBJ2-7	CASSMGLAATYEQYF
TRBV9	TRBJ2-7	CASSQSGLAGRGEQYF
TRBV25-1	TRBJ2-3	CASSEWTGISTDTQYF
TRBV2	TRBJ2-7	CASSLTTRTSEQYF
TRBV11-2	TRBJ1-2	CASSFRSTGTAYGYTF
TRBV29-1	TRBJ1-2	CSARLGQGEGYTF
TRBV28	TRBJ2-7	CASSLSHRAANEQYF
TRBV5-1	TRBJ2-1	CASSPGLNEQFF
TRBV7-6	TRBJ1-4	CASSPVGGTNEKLFF
TRBV15	TRBJ2-1	CATSRDLAGREQFF
TRBV5-1	TRBJ2-1	CASSQEITGRDNEQFF
TRBV5-5	TRBJ2-1	CASSLTEGAGRLDLLHEQFF
TRBV12-3/TRBV12-4	TRBJ1-1	CASSLRGNTEAFF
TRBV7-9	TRBJ1-5	CASSPGADQPQHF
TRBV28	TRBJ1-1	CASSFPGGNTEAFF